Listed below are T cell receptor beta chains from one sample, sequenced in a study of T cell responses to AZD1222 COVID-19 vaccine. The assay was immunoSEQ multiplex PCR, and TCRdb's table has in-frame clones only and misses some. The top ten clones hold roughly 3.7% of a sample with more than 110,000 clones, 92% of them seen once. Here the sequenced sample was peripheral blood, taken on day 0 of AZD1222 vaccination. These receptors all come from an adult in good health. The CDR3 runs from the conserved cysteine through the conserved F or W. A D gene is named only where the DNA matches it firmly. Only part of the rows carry a size: once, few, many, or a class if the clone is expanded.

NA	TRBV28	TRBJ1-5	few	CASSPTVSNQPQHF	TGTGCCAGCAGCCCGACGGTTAGCAATCAGCCCCAGCATTTT
NA	TRBV3-1/TRBV3-2	TRBJ2-1	NA	CASSQRGHNEQFF	TGTGCCAGCAGCCAACGAGGCCACAATGAGCAGTTCTTC
NA	TRBV7-2	TRBJ2-5	NA	CASSLSGSQETQYF	TGTGCCAGCAGCCTGTCGGGCAGCCAAGAGACCCAGTACTTC
NA	TRBV15	TRBJ2-7	NA	CATSRGDLPSEQYF	TGTGCCACCAGCAGAGGGGATCTCCCTTCCGAGCAGTACTTC
NA	TRBV30	TRBJ1-5	NA	CAWSPLGGEAQPQHF	TGTGCCTGGAGTCCACTTGGAGGGGAGGCCCAGCCCCAGCATTTT
TRBD2	TRBV4-1	TRBJ2-6	NA	CASAAAGDSGTGANVLTF	TGCGCCAGCGCGGCGGCGGGGGATAGCGGGACTGGGGCCAACGTCCTGACTTTC
TRBD2	TRBV6-2/TRBV6-3	TRBJ2-4	NA	CASSSGTSGTLLAKNIQYF	TGTGCCAGCAGTTCCGGGACTAGCGGGACTTTACTAGCCAAAAACATTCAGTACTTC
NA	TRBV2	TRBJ1-4	NA	CASGTEDEKLFF	TGTGCCAGCGGGACCGAAGATGAAAAACTGTTTTTT
NA	TRBV28	TRBJ1-1	NA	CASSPVIGSNTEAFF	TGTGCCAGCAGCCCTGTTATTGGGAGCAACACTGAAGCTTTCTTT
TRBD2	TRBV5-1	TRBJ2-7	NA	CASSLVRLAGGGSYEQYF	TGCGCCAGCAGCTTGGTACGGCTAGCGGGAGGGGGTTCCTACGAGCAGTACTTC
NA	TRBV6-5	TRBJ2-3	once	CATSRGAGTDTQYF	TGTGCCACCTCGAGAGGGGCGGGGACAGATACGCAGTATTTT
TRBD1	TRBV7-9	TRBJ2-2	NA	CASSLTGWNTGELFF	TGTGCCAGCAGCTTGACAGGGTGGAACACCGGGGAGCTGTTTTTT
NA	TRBV7-2	TRBJ2-2	NA	CASSTGELFF	TGTGCCAGCAGCACCGGGGAGCTGTTTTTT
TRBD2	TRBV11-2	TRBJ2-1	few	CASSAVAGFFDEQFF	TGTGCCAGCAGCGCCGTAGCGGGATTCTTCGATGAGCAGTTCTTC
NA	TRBV5-4	TRBJ1-1	NA	CASSQMQGTNTEAFF	TGTGCCAGCAGCCAGATGCAAGGGACTAACACTGAAGCTTTCTTT
NA	TRBV5-1	TRBJ2-3	NA	CASGFSSTDTQYF	TGCGCCAGCGGCTTTTCTAGCACAGATACGCAGTATTTT
NA	TRBV19	TRBJ2-7	NA	CASSIGTDFGEQYF	TGTGCCAGTAGTATCGGGACTGACTTCGGCGAGCAGTACTTC
NA	TRBV30	TRBJ2-7	NA	CAWSVQGFYEQYF	TGTGCCTGGAGTGTACAGGGCTTCTACGAGCAGTACTTC
TRBD1	TRBV7-6	TRBJ1-2	NA	CASSSGTGIWDYGYTF	TGTGCCAGCAGCTCCGGGACAGGGATTTGGGACTATGGCTACACCTTC
NA	TRBV10-1	TRBJ2-2	NA	CASREGTGELFF	TGCGCCAGCAGGGAGGGCACCGGGGAGCTGTTTTTT
TRBD2	TRBV6-5	TRBJ2-1	NA	CASSLKSSGRAHEQFF	TGTGCCAGCAGTTTAAAATCTAGCGGGAGGGCCCATGAGCAGTTCTTC
NA	TRBV28	TRBJ1-1	NA	CASSTFGTEAFF	TGTGCCAGCAGCACTTTTGGCACTGAAGCTTTCTTT
NA	TRBV3-1/TRBV3-2	TRBJ2-1	NA	CASSQGYGNNEQFF	TGTGCCAGCAGCCAAGGGTACGGCAACAATGAGCAGTTCTTC
TRBD1	TRBV7-2	TRBJ2-1	NA	CASSLDKTGSNEQFF	TGTGCCAGCAGCTTAGATAAGACAGGGTCGAATGAGCAGTTCTTC
NA	TRBV27	TRBJ1-1	NA	CASTGGNTEAFF	TGTGCCAGCACTGGCGGGAACACTGAAGCTTTCTTT
NA	TRBV3-1/TRBV3-2	TRBJ1-2	NA	CASSRENYGYTF	TGTGCCAGCAGCCGGGAGAACTATGGCTACACCTTC
TRBD1	TRBV5-1	TRBJ2-2	NA	CASSLSHPSGTGVHGELFF	TGCGCCAGCAGCTTGAGTCATCCCTCCGGGACAGGGGTTCACGGGGAGCTGTTTTTT
TRBD2	TRBV7-2	TRBJ2-1	NA	CASSTSGSEFF	TGTGCCAGCAGCACTAGCGGGAGTGAGTTCTTC
NA	TRBV6-2/TRBV6-3	TRBJ2-7	NA	CASSKRSGAYEQYF	TGTGCCAGCAGTAAGCGGTCGGGAGCCTACGAGCAGTACTTC
TRBD2	TRBV10-3	TRBJ2-7	NA	CAISVTSGSLEQYF	TGTGCCATCAGTGTGACTAGCGGGAGCTTAGAGCAGTACTTC
TRBD2	TRBV27	TRBJ2-7	NA	CASSFSAGGGEQYF	TGTGCCAGCAGTTTTTCAGCGGGAGGAGGCGAGCAGTACTTC
TRBD1	TRBV15	TRBJ1-5	NA	CATTEDRGNQPQHF	TGTGCCACCACAGAGGACAGGGGCAATCAGCCCCAGCATTTT
NA	TRBV4-1	TRBJ1-5	NA	CASSQFGGEPQHF	TGCGCCAGCAGCCAATTCGGAGGCGAGCCCCAGCATTTT
NA	TRBV7-9	TRBJ2-1	NA	CASSLAQGGGEQFF	TGTGCCAGCAGCTTAGCGCAGGGAGGGGGTGAGCAGTTCTTC
NA	TRBV7-9	TRBJ1-1	NA	CAILDTPNTEAFF	TGTGCCATCCTCGACACGCCGAACACTGAAGCTTTCTTT
NA	TRBV19	TRBJ2-7	NA	CASSRPPEHEQYF	TGTGCCAGTAGTAGACCGCCGGAACACGAGCAGTACTTC
NA	TRBV10-1	TRBJ2-1	NA	CASSEFGQPPSSYNEQFF	TGCGCCAGCAGTGAGTTTGGACAACCTCCTAGCTCCTACAATGAGCAGTTCTTC
NA	TRBV7-3	TRBJ2-2	few	CASSLGGDGGELFF	TGTGCCAGCAGCTTAGGGGGTGATGGCGGGGAGCTGTTTTTT
NA	TRBV12-3/TRBV12-4	TRBJ1-2	NA	CASSFNYGYTF	TGTGCCAGCAGTTTTAACTATGGCTACACCTTC
NA	TRBV30	TRBJ1-2	NA	CAWSYQVYGYTF	TGTGCCTGGAGTTATCAGGTCTATGGCTACACCTTC
NA	TRBV29-1	TRBJ1-2	NA	CSVAGNYGYTF	TGCAGCGTTGCAGGGAACTATGGCTACACCTTC
NA	TRBV10-1	TRBJ2-1	NA	CASGQGGINEQFF	TGCGCCAGCGGTCAAGGCGGAATCAATGAGCAGTTCTTC
NA	TRBV11-3	TRBJ2-7	NA	CASGWNSYEQYF	TGTGCCAGCGGTTGGAATTCCTACGAGCAGTACTTC
TRBD2	TRBV12-3/TRBV12-4	TRBJ2-7	once	CASRSGTAYEQYF	TGTGCCAGCAGAAGCGGGACGGCCTACGAGCAGTACTTC
NA	TRBV11-2	TRBJ1-4	NA	CASSTGRRTTNEKLFF	TGTGCCAGCAGCACTGGACGTCGGACAACTAATGAAAAACTGTTTTTT